Here is one TCR beta chain with its context. Its specificity is not known. A read error is possible here, since a much larger clone lies one base away. Researchers made TCR beta libraries by using iRepertoire HTBI primers and running Arm-PCR on CDR3 regions. Each CDR3 protein gets one entry after TCRdb re-called the multiplex PCR reads with MiXCR. The data show about 470,000 distinct CDR3 sequences, roughly 17% seen once. Germline-derived CDR1 and CDR2 are MNHEY and SMNVEV (reference sequence). CDR3 size: 15 residues. This record belongs to a study of regulatory T cells in long-lasting Graves disease. Study-wide points: Patients whose Graves' disease persisted exhibited lower TCR diversity than those newly diagnosed. The persistent group shared 2,700 or so public clonotypes, more than the 950 to 1,000 shared by new patients.

The time point is: newly diagnosed GD, antithyroid drugs for less than 3 months. Extracted RNA from PBMCs served as the source of the TCR library. A blood draw put roughly 10 milliliters of peripheral blood into EDTA tubes. The same sample was also used in a study of T cells in Graves' hyperthyroidism and ophthalmopathy. That source adds: For the diagnoses, clinical symptoms, serum thyroxine and TRAb, thyroid ultrasound and orbital computed tomography were used.

The sequenced sample was peripheral blood mononuclear cells (PBMCs), obtained at new diagnosis, from a patient treated with antithyroid drugs. The TCR comes from a middle-aged man with Graves disease. This chain joins TRBV27 and TRBJ1-1, with D possibly TRBD1 on 6 matching bases. The CDR3: CGSSKFTGLQLRAFF. CDR3 nucleotide sequence: TGTGGCAGCAGTAAATTTACAGGGCTACAGCTTCGGGCTTTCTTT.